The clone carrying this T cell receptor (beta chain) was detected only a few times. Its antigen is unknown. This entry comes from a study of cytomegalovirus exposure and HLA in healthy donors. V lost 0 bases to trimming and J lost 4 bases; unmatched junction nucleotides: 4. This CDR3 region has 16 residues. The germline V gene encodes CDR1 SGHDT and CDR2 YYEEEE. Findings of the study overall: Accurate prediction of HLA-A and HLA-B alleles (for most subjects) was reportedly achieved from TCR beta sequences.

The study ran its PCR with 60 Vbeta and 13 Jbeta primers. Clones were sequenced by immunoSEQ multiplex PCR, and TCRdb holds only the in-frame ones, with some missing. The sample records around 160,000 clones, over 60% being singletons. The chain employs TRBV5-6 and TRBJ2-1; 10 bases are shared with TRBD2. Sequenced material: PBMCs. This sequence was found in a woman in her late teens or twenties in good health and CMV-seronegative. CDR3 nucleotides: TGTGCCAGCAGCTTGGCTCCAGCGGGGGGGTACAATGAGCAGTTCTTC. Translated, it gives CASSLAPAGGYNEQFF. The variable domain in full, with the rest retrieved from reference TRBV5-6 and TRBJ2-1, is DAGVTQSPTHLIKTRGQQVTLRCSPKSGHDTVSWYQQALGQGPQFIFQYYEEEERQRGNFPDRFSGHQFPNYSSELNVNALLLGDSALYLCASSLAPAGGYNEQFFGPGTRLTVL.